The 30 T cell receptor beta chains reported below all come from one sample, sequenced in a study of T cell clonality in common variable immunodeficiency. These TCRs are of unknown antigen specificity. Study-level points and caveats: In common variable immunodeficiency, TCR beta chains reportedly carried fewer deletions and N-nucleotide insertions.

TCRdb's table, derived via immunoSEQ multiplex PCR, lists solely in-frame clones and lacks some. This sample has just over 15,000 clones, each found more than once. The specimen sequenced was peripheral blood mononuclear cells. The receptors were gathered from a human donor with common variable immunodeficiency.

On this clone: Read sequence stops 3 residues before the CDR3 end, and the germline J gene provides the missing end. The chain links TRBV18 to TRBJ2-1, with D maybe TRBD2 (5 bases). V lost 0 bases to trimming and J lost 0 bases, with 6 bases between them. The CDR3 has 15 residues. CDR1 and CDR2 from the germline V gene are KGHSH and LQKENI. CDR3 DNA, as far as it was read: TGTGCCAGCTCACCACCCGGGGTCTCCTACAATGAG. It codes for CASSPPGVSYNE. The full CDR3 is CASSPPGVSYNEQFF.

As concerns this clone: From the germline J gene comes the end of the CDR3, since the read stops 3 residues before it. The rearrangement links TRBV6-1 to TRBJ1-5, with 10 bases fitting TRBD1. CDR3 length: 16 amino acids. Trimming at V came to 8 bases and at J to 6 bases, leaving 13 bases not matched to a gene. Germline V gives CDR1 MNHNS, CDR2 SASEGT. The CDR3 bases that were read are TGTGCCAGCGGTGCCTACGGACAGGGGGACGGTCAGCCC. This codes for CASGAYGQGDGQP. The CDR3 in full is CASGAYGQGDGQPQHF.

In this sample, this clone is medium-sized (0.01 to 0.1%). With the read ending 3 residues before the CDR3 end, the germline J gene is used to fill in that end. The V and J genes are TRBV19 and TRBJ1-1; 7 nucleotides line up with TRBD1. The J segment lost 0 bases and the V segment lost 4 bases, leaving 8 bases of the junction unmatched. This CDR3 is 16 amino acids long. Germline assignment: CDR1 LNHDA and CDR2 SQIVND (reference sequence). The CDR3 loop is CASSKFGQVMNTEAFF. CDR3 DNA, as far as it was read: TGTGCCAGTAGTAAATTCGGACAGGTGATGAACACTGAA.

This clone was counted a few times. The missing CDR3 end, 3 residues past where the read stops, is filled in from the germline J gene. This chain joins TRBV6-2 or TRBV6-3 and TRBJ1-1, with D unresolved. V was trimmed by 6 bases and J by 4 bases, leaving 9 bases between them. Germline values: CDR1 MNHEY, CDR2 SVGEGT. The CDR3 runs to 12 residues. The covered CDR3 bases are TGTGCCAGCAGCGACTTCGGCACTGAA. Protein: CASSDFGTE. In full, the CDR3 reads CASSDFGTEAFF.

This clone was seen a handful of times. Sequencing ends 3 residues short of the CDR3 end; the germline J gene provides the rest. This chain uses TRBV6-2 or TRBV6-3 with TRBJ1-2; weak D call: TRBD1 (5 bases). The CDR3 spans 14 residues. Germline CDR1 MNHEY, CDR2 SVGEGT. This chain's CDR3 is CASRERGQRDSYTF. The sequenced part of the CDR3 DNA is TGTGCCAGCAGAGAACGAGGACAAAGGGATAGC.

The table lists this clone with many counts. The sequenced part of the CDR3 DNA is TGCAGTGCTAGCGTCCGGGACACCCTAATTGGC. This translates into CSASVRDTLIG. The whole CDR3 reads CSASVRDTLIGYTF. This rearrangement joins TRBV20-1 to TRBJ1-2; a weak D match, TRBD1 (6 bases). The sequenced fragment ends 3 residues before the CDR3 boundary, so the rest is inferred from the germline J gene. Germline loops: CDR1 DFQATT, CDR2 SNEGSKA (reference sequence). V lost 3 bases to trimming and J lost 7 bases, with 18 bases between them. The CDR3 runs to 14 residues.

Of note for this clone: Read sequence stops 3 residues before the CDR3 end, and the germline J gene provides the missing end. The rearrangement joins TRBV19 to TRBJ2-5, with TRBD2 identical over 8 bases. Germline V CDR1 and CDR2: LNHDA, SQIVND (reference sequence). J gave up 5 bases and V 5 bases, and 10 bases lay outside the gene matches. This CDR3 comprises 15 residues. The CDR3 spells CASSSIAGSGETQYF. CDR3 DNA, as far as it was read: TGTGCCAGTAGTTCGATAGCGGGAAGTGGGGAGACC.

This clone was observed a handful of times. The CDR3 is cut off 3 residues early in the read; its end comes from the germline J gene. V usage is TRBV7-9 and J usage is TRBJ2-7, with 8 bases matching TRBD1. The germline gives CDR1 SEHNR, CDR2 FQNEAQ (reference sequence). V dropped 5 bases and J dropped 3; count of bases not matched to a gene: 9. This CDR3 is 15 amino acids long. CDR3 residues: CASSRGQGLGYEQYF. The covered CDR3 bases are TGTGCCAGCAGCCGAGGACAGGGTCTAGGCTACGAG.

This clone was seen a handful of times. The read is 3 residues too short to cover the CDR3 end, so that end is filled in from the germline J gene. V gene TRBV7-3 combines with J gene TRBJ2-5, with TRBD2 matching 9 bases. Per the germline V gene, CDR1 is SGHTA and CDR2 is FQGTGA. This CDR3 has 16 residues. J lost 5 bases, V lost 2 bases, and 9 bases had no gene match. CDR3 bases read: TGTGCCAGCAGCTTATATCCTAGCGGGATATTGGAGACC. This encodes CASSLYPSGILET. The full CDR3 is CASSLYPSGILETQYF.

There are a few counts of this clone. The read ends 3 residues shy of where the CDR3 ends; the end is completed using the germline J gene. The chain has TRBV19 and TRBJ1-1, with D tentatively TRBD1 (6 bases). Germline V gives CDR1 LNHDA, CDR2 SQIVND (reference sequence). This CDR3 comprises 15 residues. V was cut by 3 bases and J by 4 bases, with 15 bases left in between. CDR3 sequence: CASSISFSRGTEAFF. The sequenced CDR3 bases are TGTGCCAGTAGTATCTCGTTCAGCAGGGGCACTGAA.

Concerning this clone: Read sequence stops 3 residues before the CDR3 end, and the germline J gene provides the missing end. This sequence joins TRBV7-6 and TRBJ2-1; D not certain. V lost 5 bases to trimming and J lost 7 bases, with 12 bases between them. The CDR3 covers 13 residues. Germline CDR1 and CDR2: SGHVS and FNYEAQ. The CDR3 spells CASSVGSGNEQFF. The part of the CDR3 DNA that was read is TGTGCCAGCAGCGTAGGTAGTGGTAATGAG.

This clone was seen only a few times. The read is 3 residues too short to cover the CDR3 end, so that end is filled in from the germline J gene. V and J are TRBV19 and TRBJ2-5; 9 bases map to TRBD1. The CDR3 consists of 13 residues. The junction had 4 bases not matched to a gene; V was cut back by 6 bases and J by 5 bases. CDR1 and CDR2 (germline): LNHDA, SQIVND (reference sequence). The CDR3 here is CASRDRGQETQYF. The covered CDR3 bases are TGTGCCAGTAGGGACAGGGGCCAGGAGACC.

In this sample, this clone turned up a few times. Sequencing ends 3 residues short of the CDR3 end; the germline J gene provides the rest. The rearrangement uses TRBV6-2 or TRBV6-3 and TRBJ2-5; the match to TRBD2 covers 9 bases. V lost 4 bases and J lost 3; bases outside the gene matches: 9. The germline V gene encodes CDR1 MNHEY and CDR2 SVGEGT. The CDR3 is made up of 16 amino acids. The sequenced part of the CDR3 DNA is TGTGCCAGCAGTTTTCTAGCGGGGCACCCAGAAGAGACC. Its protein product is CASSFLAGHPEET. The full CDR3 protein reads CASSFLAGHPEETQYF.

Regarding this clone: The read terminates 3 residues before the CDR3 end, so the remaining end is supplied by the germline J gene. This chain links TRBV19 with TRBJ2-3; 14 bases match TRBD2. The CDR3 length is 17 residues. The V and J ends lost 3 bases and 6 bases, in that order; junction bases with no gene match: 8. Germline-derived CDR1 and CDR2 are LNHDA and SQIVND (reference sequence). The CDR3 sequence is CASSILGLAGEADTQYF. The sequenced CDR3 bases are TGTGCCAGTAGTATCCTGGGACTAGCGGGAGAGGCGGATACG.

This clone appeared a few times. Read sequence stops 3 residues before the CDR3 end, and the germline J gene provides the missing end. The rearrangement uses TRBV18 and TRBJ2-5; D ambiguous. The germline CDR1 and CDR2 sequences are KGHSH and LQKENI. V was cut by 2 bases and J by 3 bases, with 7 bases left in between. The CDR3 consists of 13 residues. CDR3 sequence: CASSPGPEETQYF. The part of the CDR3 DNA that was read is TGTGCCAGCTCACCAGGGCCTGAAGAGACC.

As for this clone: With the read ending 3 residues before the CDR3 end, the germline J gene is used to fill in that end. The chain has TRBV19 and TRBJ1-1, with D maybe TRBD1 (6 bases). The CDR3 consists of 13 residues. Deletions cut 4 bases from V and 4 bases from J, with 10 bases between. Germline CDR1 reads LNHDA; CDR2 reads SQIVND (reference sequence). CDR3 residues: CASSNRAGTEAFF. The CDR3 DNA, read in part, is TGTGCCAGTAGTAACAGGGCCGGCACTGAA.

This clone was recorded at least ten times. Read sequence stops 3 residues before the CDR3 end, and the germline J gene provides the missing end. This chain links TRBV18 with TRBJ2-7; weak D call: TRBD1 (6 bases). The germline CDR1 and CDR2 sequences are KGHSH and LQKENI. The CDR3 length is 13 residues. V was cut by 4 bases and J by 5 bases, with 12 bases left in between. The sequenced CDR3 bases are TGTGCCAGCTCACTCCAACAGGGTCACGAG. The encoded protein is CASSLQQGHE. The complete CDR3 sequence is CASSLQQGHEQYF.

This clone has only a few counts. From the germline J gene comes the end of the CDR3, since the read stops 3 residues before it. The chain uses TRBV5-4 and TRBJ2-1; D might be TRBD1 (5 bases). The CDR3 has 13 amino acids. The V gene's germline CDR1 is SGHNT and CDR2 YYREEE (reference sequence). V dropped 0 bases and J dropped 9 bases, with 10 bases sitting between them. CDR3 bases read: TGTGCCAGCAGCTTGGCTGGACACGGTGAG. Encoded protein: CASSLAGHGE. The whole CDR3 sequence reads CASSLAGHGEQFF. Based on the CDR3 plus reference TRBV5-4 and TRBJ2-1, the full variable domain is ETGVTQSPTHLIKTRGQQVTLRCSSQSGHNTVSWYQQALGQGPQFIFQYYREEENGRGNFPPRFSGLQFPNYSSELNVNALELDDSALYLCASSLAGHGEQFFGPGTRLTVL.

This clone turned up a few times. CDR3 sequence: CASLLAGADTQYF. The sequenced CDR3 bases are TGTGCCAGCCTTTTGGCAGGGGCAGATACG. The chain joins TRBV6-2 or TRBV6-3 to TRBJ2-3; possible D gene TRBD1, 6 bases. Sequencing ends 3 residues short of the CDR3 end; the germline J gene provides the rest. With 8 bases removed from V and 4 bases from J, the gap between germline ends came to 13 bases. Germline V gives CDR1 MNHEY, CDR2 SVGEGT. The CDR3 contains 13 residues.

CDR3 DNA (partial): TGTGCCAGCAGCTTAGCGGGGGCCCGCTTCTATGGC. Protein sequence: CASSLAGARFYG. The entire CDR3 reads CASSLAGARFYGYTF. V and J are TRBV7-9 and TRBJ1-2; D might be TRBD1 (6 bases). The CDR3 end lies 3 residues beyond the end of the read and is filled in from the germline J gene. CDR1 is SEHNR, CDR2 FQNEAQ, per germline (reference sequence). This CDR3 region has 15 residues. V lost 0 bases and J 4 bases, leaving 12 bases between the germline ends.

This clone was found a few times. Read sequence stops 3 residues before the CDR3 end, and the germline J gene provides the missing end. The chain is built from TRBV7-3 and TRBJ2-2; 7 bases are a match to TRBD1. The CDR3 spans 15 residues. Looked up from germline, CDR1 is SGHTA and CDR2 is FQGTGA. After removal of 2 bases from V and 6 bases from J, the junction contained 6 bases not matched to a gene. CDR3 sequence reads: CASSLDPGGPGELFF. The part of the CDR3 DNA that was read is TGTGCCAGCAGCTTAGACCCAGGGGGACCCGGGGAG.

About this clone itself: The read stops 3 residues short of the end of the CDR3; the missing end is completed from the germline J gene. The chain is built from TRBV18 and TRBJ1-2; TRBD1 is a possible D gene (5 bases). Trimming took 2 bases from V and 7 from J, leaving 11 bases between them. The CDR3 contains 13 residues. Germline CDR1 reads KGHSH; CDR2 reads LQKENI. CDR3 loop: CASSPYTGGGYTF. The sequenced CDR3 bases are TGTGCCAGCTCACCATATACGGGGGGTGGC.

In this sample, this clone turned up a few times. The read stops 3 residues short of the end of the CDR3; the missing end is completed from the germline J gene. This chain uses TRBV10-3 with TRBJ2-1; the match to TRBD2 covers 11 bases. The CDR3 totals 15 residues. CDR1 is ENHRY, CDR2 SYGVKD, per germline. Trimming took 0 bases from V and 6 from J; bases not matched to a gene: 1. The CDR3 bases that were read are TGTGCCATCAGTGAGTCAACTAGCGGGGGCAATGAG. Translation gives CAISESTSGGNE. The whole CDR3 is CAISESTSGGNEQFF.

As to this clone: The read stops 3 residues short of the end of the CDR3; the missing end is completed from the germline J gene. The rearrangement links TRBV6-9 to TRBJ2-1; 13 bases are a match to TRBD2. Germline CDR1 MNHGY, CDR2 SVAAGI. The CDR3 totals 21 residues. V was pared by 2 bases and J by 0 bases, with 13 bases of the junction left unmatched. The part of the CDR3 DNA that was read is TGTGCCAGCAGTTATCACCCACCGACTAGCGGGGGGTTAAGCTCCTACAATGAG. This gives the protein CASSYHPPTSGGLSSYNE. In full, the CDR3 reads CASSYHPPTSGGLSSYNEQFF.

This clone occurred many times. The part of the CDR3 DNA that was read is TGTGCCAGTAATACCAGGGGTGGGTCCAAAAACATT. Amino acid sequence: CASNTRGGSKNI. From start to end, the CDR3 is CASNTRGGSKNIQYF. The chain employs TRBV19 and TRBJ2-4, with a tentative D call TRBD1 (6 bases). The CDR3 is cut off 3 residues early in the read; its end comes from the germline J gene. Trimming cost V 7 bases and J 2 bases, with 15 bases left between them. Germline V gene sequence: CDR1 LNHDA, CDR2 SQIVND (reference sequence). The CDR3 covers 15 residues.

In the case of this clone: The read falls 3 residues short of the CDR3 end, and the missing part is taken from the germline J gene. V usage is TRBV7-9 and J usage is TRBJ2-3; D not resolved. V was trimmed by 5 bases and J by 2 bases, leaving 14 bases between them. The CDR3 spans 15 residues. Per the germline V gene, CDR1 is SEHNR and CDR2 is FQNEAQ (reference sequence). The CDR3 spells CASSQTSCDTDTQYF. Partial CDR3 DNA: TGTGCCAGCAGCCAAACATCTTGTGACACAGATACG.

In its sample, this clone was seen a few times. The sample contains more than one DNA sequence encoding this CDR3. The CDR3 region is CASSLNRGTNEKLFF. CDR3 DNA, as far as it was read: TGTGCCAGCAGCTTAAACAGGGGGACTAATGAAAAA. This rearrangement joins TRBV7-2 to TRBJ1-4, with 8 bases that match TRBD1. The CDR3 end falls 3 residues outside the read, so it is completed with the germline J gene. This CDR3 comprises 15 residues. The trim removed 2 bases at V and 2 bases at J, leaving 1 base unmatched. Germline V gene sequence: CDR1 SGHTA, CDR2 FQGNSA.

This clone was detected a few times. The sequenced fragment ends 3 residues before the CDR3 boundary, so the rest is inferred from the germline J gene. This sequence joins TRBV7-9 and TRBJ2-1, with 11 nucleotides matching TRBD2. Germline V gene data show CDR1 as SEHNR and CDR2 as FQNEAQ (reference sequence). J gave up 5 bases and V 7 bases, and 4 bases lay outside the gene matches. The CDR3 totals 14 residues. CDR3 DNA, as far as it was read: TGTGCCAGCACCCTTAGCGGGAGGGACAATGAG. Protein sequence: CASTLSGRDNE. The full CDR3 protein reads CASTLSGRDNEQFF.

The table lists this clone with a few counts. The read terminates 3 residues ahead of where the CDR3 ends, so the germline J gene completes it. This CDR3 is also generated by other DNA sequences in the sample. V and J are TRBV7-2 and TRBJ2-7; maybe TRBD2 (6 bases). Trimming took 0 bases from V and 1 from J, leaving 7 bases between them. Germline V gene sequence: CDR1 SGHTA, CDR2 FQGNSA. This CDR3 is built from 14 residues. The CDR3 region is CASSLASGSYEQYF. The sequenced CDR3 bases are TGTGCCAGCAGCTTAGCGAGCGGGTCCTACGAG.

A word on this clone: The CDR3 end lies 3 residues beyond the end of the read and is filled in from the germline J gene. The chain joins TRBV18 to TRBJ2-3, with unresolved D. The CDR3 spans 18 residues. From germline, CDR1 is KGHSH and CDR2 LQKENI. V dropped 4 bases and J dropped 1 base, with 21 bases sitting between them. CDR3 residues: CASSLNPFEIRGTDTQYF. The CDR3 DNA, read in part, is TGTGCCAGCTCACTGAATCCTTTCGAGATCAGAGGCACAGATACG.